This T cell receptor gamma chain was profiled in a study of γδ T cells in repeated Plasmodium falciparum infection. TCRdb used CATT to re-call clones from the multiplex PCR reads. The sample lists roughly 24,000 gamma-chain clones, about 3% occurring once. This clone was seen repeatedly, ten times or more. TCRdb has a much larger clone's protein, which differs at residue 6 from the translation of this DNA, likely because of a read error; what is shown is the protein translated from the DNA. The sequence derives from a pool of human donors (malaria-infected and uninfected, not separated). Input material: gamma-delta T cells from blood.

The CDR3 DNA reads TGTGCCTTGTGGGAGGCGCAGGAATATAAGAAACTCTTT. Amino acid sequence: CALWEAQEYKKLF. The chain employs TRGV9 and TRGJ1 or TRGJ2. Germline assignment: CDR1 GITISATS and CDR2 ISYDGTV (reference sequence). The CDR3 loop spans 13 amino acids. V lost 2 bases, J lost 7 bases, and 8 bases stayed unmatched.